The 13 T cell receptor beta chains reported below all come from one sample, sequenced in a study of cytomegalovirus exposure and HLA in healthy donors. The PCR had 60 Vbeta and 13 Jbeta primers. Method: immunoSEQ multiplex PCR; TCRdb's copy keeps in-frame clones and lacks some. The data hold roughly 200,000 clones, with roughly 74% observed a single time. What was sequenced was PBMCs. The receptors were gathered from a woman aged 30 to 39 in good health and CMV-seropositive.

This clone was detected once. The gene calls are TRBV4-2 and TRBJ2-7, with TRBD2 matching over 11 bases. Germline assignment: CDR1 LGHNA and CDR2 YNFKEQ. V lost 6 bases and J lost 4; bases outside the gene matches: 11. The CDR3 spans 16 residues. CDR3 coding DNA: TGTGCCAGCAGTCCTATCTTAGCGGGGGGGCGATACGAGCAGTACTTC. As protein: CASSPILAGGRYEQYF.

This clone appeared once. This sequence joins TRBV5-1 and TRBJ2-5; D is unclear. The CDR3 runs to 15 residues. Per germline, CDR1 SGHRS and CDR2 YFSETQ. Trimming took 2 bases from V and 2 from J, leaving 13 bases between them. CDR3 protein: CASSLSGSPQETQYF. CDR3 DNA sequence: TGCGCCAGCAGCTTATCAGGCAGCCCACAAGAGACCCAGTACTTC.

DNA of the CDR3: TGTGCCAGCAGTCCCATTTCACTCGGGGAGCTGTTTTTT. This encodes CASSPISLGELFF. This sequence joins TRBV7-8 and TRBJ2-2; D remains unclear. Germline values: CDR1 SGHVS, CDR2 FQNEAQ. V dropped 6 bases and J dropped 7 bases, with 12 bases sitting between them. The CDR3 spans 13 residues.

The chain carries TRBV28 and TRBJ1-4; 9 nucleotides match TRBD1. The V gene's germline CDR1 is MDHEN and CDR2 SYDVKM. The CDR3 loop spans 14 amino acids. V lost 6 bases to trimming and J lost 6 bases; unmatched junction nucleotides: 5. The CDR3 protein is CASRTTGGDEKLFF. CDR3 bases: TGTGCCAGCAGGACGACAGGGGGGGATGAAAAACTGTTTTTT.

This clone was recorded at least ten times. The chain uses TRBV28 and TRBJ1-1; weak D call: TRBD1 (6 bases). Trimming shortened V by 11 bases and J by 5 bases, and 18 bases separated the two germline ends. Per the germline V gene, CDR1 is MDHEN and CDR2 is SYDVKM. CDR3 size: 13 residues. The CDR3 region is CAGGGRGRTEAFF. As DNA, the CDR3 is TGTGCCGGGGGGGGAAGGGGGAGGACTGAAGCTTTCTTT.

The chain links TRBV11-3 to TRBJ1-2; 7 bases line up with TRBD1. Germline V gene lookup returns CDR1 SGHNT and CDR2 YENEEA. V lost 6 bases and J lost 4; bases outside the gene matches: 5. This CDR3 region has 13 residues. CDR3 DNA sequence: TGTGCCAGCAGGCACAGGGGTATCTATGGCTACACCTTC. This gives the protein CASRHRGIYGYTF. The entire variable domain, with the rest obtained from reference TRBV11-3 and TRBJ1-2, is as follows: EAGVVQSPRYKIIEKKQPVAFWCNPISGHNTLYWYLQNLGQGPELLIRYENEEAVDDSQLPKDRFSAERLKGVDSTLKIQPAELGDSAVYLCASRHRGIYGYTFGSGTRLTVV.

The genes are TRBV7-4 and TRBJ2-7, with 7 bases fitting TRBD2. This CDR3 is built from 14 residues. Per the germline V gene, CDR1 is SGHVT and CDR2 is SQSDAQ. V lost 5 bases and J lost 3; bases outside the gene matches: 7. The CDR3 here is CASSADGGFYEQYF. The CDR3 coding sequence is TGTGCCAGCAGCGCTGACGGGGGGTTCTACGAGCAGTACTTC.

The chain employs TRBV11-2 and TRBJ2-5; possible D gene TRBD2, 7 bases. V was pared by 5 bases and J by 1 base, with 17 bases between. Germline V gene data show CDR1 as SGHAT and CDR2 as FQNNGV. There are 16 residues in the CDR3. The CDR3 sequence is CASSPSGAGAQETQYF. In DNA form, the CDR3 reads TGTGCCAGCAGCCCCTCAGGGGCGGGGGCCCAAGAGACCCAGTACTTC.

V and J are TRBV5-1 and TRBJ2-7; 7 positions match TRBD2. This CDR3 is built from 15 residues. Trimming at V came to 0 bases and at J to 0 bases, leaving 3 bases not matched to a gene. The V gene's germline CDR1 is SGHRS and CDR2 YFSETQ. In DNA form, the CDR3 reads TGCGCCAGCAGCTTGGAAGCGGGATCCTCCTACGAGCAGTACTTC. Its protein product is CASSLEAGSSYEQYF.

This chain uses TRBV18 with TRBJ1-2; 8 nucleotides align to TRBD1. The V segment lost 3 bases and the J segment 2 bases; nucleotides outside the gene matches: 5. From germline, CDR1 is KGHSH and CDR2 LQKENI. CDR3 length: 15 residues. The CDR3 DNA sequence: TGTGCCAGCTCACCGTCACAGGGGGAGAACTATGGCTACACCTTC. Encoded protein: CASSPSQGENYGYTF.

This rearrangement joins TRBV19 to TRBJ1-1; 8 bases agree with TRBD1. This CDR3 comprises 14 residues. Germline V gene sequence: CDR1 LNHDA, CDR2 SQIVND (reference sequence). J was trimmed by 2 bases and V by 5 bases; bases with no gene match: 4. CDR3 protein: CASSVGQGNTEAFF. DNA of the CDR3: TGTGCCAGTAGTGTAGGACAGGGAAACACTGAAGCTTTCTTT.

This clone was counted between two and nine times. The rearrangement joins TRBV19 to TRBJ1-1; the match to TRBD1 covers 8 bases. Germline V CDR1 and CDR2: LNHDA, SQIVND (reference sequence). The J segment lost 5 bases and the V segment lost 5 bases, leaving 4 bases of the junction unmatched. CDR3 size: 13 residues. The CDR3 loop is CASSQTGATEAFF. The CDR3 DNA reads as TGTGCCAGTAGTCAGACAGGGGCTACTGAAGCTTTCTTT.

The J gene is TRBJ1-3, the V gene TRBV28, with TRBD1 identical over 7 bases. Germline V gene lookup returns CDR1 MDHEN and CDR2 SYDVKM. This CDR3 is built from 17 residues. The ends lost 6 bases at V and 0 bases at J; junction bases unmatched: 11. CDR3 sequence: CASRTGGDSSSGNTIYF. In nucleotides, the CDR3 is TGTGCCAGCAGGACCGGGGGGGACAGTAGCTCTGGAAACACCATATATTTT. The variable domain in full, with the rest retrieved from reference TRBV28 and TRBJ1-3, is DVKVTQSSRYLVKRTGEKVFLECVQDMDHENMFWYRQDPGLGLRLIYFSYDVKMKEKGDIPEGYSVSREKKERFSLILESASTNQTSMYLCASRTGGDSSSGNTIYFGEGSWLTVV.